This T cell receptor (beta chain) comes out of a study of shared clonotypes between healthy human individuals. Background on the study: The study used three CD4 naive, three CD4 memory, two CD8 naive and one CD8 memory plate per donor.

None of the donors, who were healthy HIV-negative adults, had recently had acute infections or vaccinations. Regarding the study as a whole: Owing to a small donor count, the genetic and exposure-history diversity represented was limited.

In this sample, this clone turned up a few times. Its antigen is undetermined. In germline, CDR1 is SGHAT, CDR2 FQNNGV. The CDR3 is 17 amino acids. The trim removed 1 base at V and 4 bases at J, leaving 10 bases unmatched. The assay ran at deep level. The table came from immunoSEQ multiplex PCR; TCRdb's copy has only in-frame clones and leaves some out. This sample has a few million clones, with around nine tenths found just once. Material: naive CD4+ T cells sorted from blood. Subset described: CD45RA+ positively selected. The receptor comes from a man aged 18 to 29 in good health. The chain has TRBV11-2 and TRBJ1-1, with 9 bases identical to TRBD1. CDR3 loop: CASSLGVGDRVGTEAFF. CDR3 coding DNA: TGTGCCAGCAGCTTAGGGGTAGGGGACAGGGTGGGCACTGAAGCTTTCTTT. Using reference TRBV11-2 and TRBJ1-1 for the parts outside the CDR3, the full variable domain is EAGVAQSPRYKIIEKRQSVAFWCNPISGHATLYWYQQILGQGPKLLIQFQNNGVVDDSQLPKDRFSAERLKGVDSTLKIQPAKLEDSAVYLCASSLGVGDRVGTEAFFGQGTRLTVV.